The entry that follows covers one TCR beta chain sequence. The antigen is unknown. The data stem from a study of T cell responses to AZD1222 COVID-19 vaccine. The assay was immunoSEQ multiplex PCR, and TCRdb's table has in-frame clones only and misses some. The data contain tens of thousands of clones, 80% to 90% of them singletons. The study, taken as a whole, reports: Clonal diversity may have been underestimated in mostly white British donors. Every sample of the repertoires postdated the peak T cell response. Only 6 or 7 people who got AZD1222 tested seropositive at baseline.

The sequencing used peripheral blood, collected 28 days after the second AZD1222 dose. The TCR was taken from an adult who received the AZD1222 COVID-19 vaccine.

CDR3 sequence reads: CAWCIAGGYGELFF. The CDR3 DNA reads as TGTGCCTGGTGTATAGCGGGGGGTTACGGGGAGCTGTTTTTT. The gene calls are TRBV30 and TRBJ2-2, with 10 bases lining up with TRBD2. In germline, CDR1 is GTSNPN, CDR2 SVGIG (reference sequence). The CDR3 covers 14 residues. After removal of 5 bases from V and 7 bases from J, the junction contained 7 bases not matched to a gene.